A single sample gave rise to the 18 T cell receptor beta chains below, sequenced in a study of T cell responses to AZD1222 COVID-19 vaccine (dated by TCRdb to the early 2020s). In light of the paper, this sample's time point label describes: about 28 days (+/-7) after the second vaccine dose. Library creation used the immunoSEQ multiplex PCR assay. Entries here come from immuneACCESS through TCRdb and include only in-frame sequences with V and J called. Some clones fail to appear in such tables; in the studies checked, an unresolved V gene covers under half of the shortfall, and the cause of the remainder is unknown. Across this sample there are 140,000 to 150,000 clones, with roughly 90% seen only once. Under 3.5% of the sample comes from the top ten. Source: peripheral blood, taken 28 days after the second AZD1222 dose. These receptors were collected from an adult who received the AZD1222 COVID-19 vaccine.

The rearrangement joins TRBV4-2 to TRBJ1-4; no firm D call. Per germline, CDR1 LGHNA and CDR2 YNFKEQ. V was trimmed by 4 bases and J by 6 bases, leaving 12 bases between them. The CDR3 is 14 residues long. CDR3 sequence reads: CASSPTEVDEKLFF. CDR3 nucleotide sequence: TGTGCCAGCAGCCCTACAGAGGTGGATGAAAAACTGTTTTTT.

The J gene is TRBJ1-3, the V gene TRBV6-5, with a possible D match to TRBD1 (6 bases). The CDR3 is 13 amino acids. Trimming cost V 6 bases and J 4 bases, with 10 bases left between them. Germline loops: CDR1 MNHEY, CDR2 SVGAGI. The CDR3 reads CASSRGQGNTIYF. Here the CDR3 DNA reads TGTGCCAGCAGCCGCGGACAGGGAAACACCATATATTTT.

On this clone: This CDR3 is also generated by other DNA sequences in the sample. In nucleotides, the CDR3 is TGTGCCAGTAGTATAGGAGGGTTTAGCAATCAGCCCCAGCATTTT. It encodes CASSIGGFSNQPQHF. J is TRBJ1-5 and V is TRBV19, with D uncertain. The CDR3 is made up of 15 amino acids. The V end lost 1 base, the J end lost 0 bases, and 7 bases lay between the germline ends. Germline V gives CDR1 LNHDA, CDR2 SQIVND (reference sequence).

This sequence joins TRBV21-1 and TRBJ1-2; the table assigns TRBD1, which was not confirmed against the DNA. TRBV21-1 is a recognized pseudogene. The CDR3 covers 12 residues. The CDR3 loop reads CASRTGGYGYTF. In DNA form, the CDR3 reads TGTGCCAGCAGGACAGGGGGATATGGCTACACCTTC.

A single count supports this clone. This sequence joins TRBV4-3 and TRBJ2-2; D assignment may be TRBD1 or TRBD2 (5 bases each). Germline lookup yields CDR1 LGHNA and CDR2 YSLEER. V lost 4 bases to trimming and J lost 5 bases, with 11 bases between them. The length of the CDR3 is 14 residues. CDR3 coding DNA: TGCGCCAGCAGCCTCGGGACCCAAACCGGGGAGCTGTTTTTT. Protein: CASSLGTQTGELFF.

V gene TRBV9 combines with J gene TRBJ2-1; D unclear. Per germline, CDR1 SGDLS and CDR2 YYNGEE. This CDR3 contains 15 residues. V was pared by 3 bases and J by 4 bases, with 14 bases between. Here the CDR3 DNA reads TGTGCCAGCAGCGGGCCTCGATCGGGTTACAATGAGCAGTTCTTC. The encoded protein is CASSGPRSGYNEQFF.

V gene TRBV6-5 combines with J gene TRBJ2-5; possible D gene TRBD2, 5 bases. V lost 5 bases and J 0 bases, leaving 10 bases between the germline ends. This CDR3 has 14 amino acids. Germline lookup yields CDR1 MNHEY and CDR2 SVGAGI. The CDR3 spells CASSPSGNQETQYF. Here the CDR3 DNA reads TGTGCCAGCAGTCCCTCCGGGAACCAAGAGACCCAGTACTTC.

The rearrangement uses TRBV28 and TRBJ1-1, with a tentative D call TRBD1 (5 bases). V lost 3 bases and J lost 3, with 14 bases in between. The CDR3 extends over 15 amino acids. CDR1 and CDR2 from the germline V gene are MDHEN and SYDVKM. In DNA, the CDR3 is TGTGCCAGCAGTTTCTCAGGGAGAAGAGACACTGAAGCTTTCTTT. Translating gives CASSFSGRRDTEAFF.

CDR3 nucleotide sequence: TGTGCCAGCAGTTCGGCGTCCGGCGGGCGTCAGCAGAAACTGTTTTTT. Its translation: CASSSASGGRQQKLFF. This chain joins TRBV28 and TRBJ1-4; D ambiguous. In germline, CDR1 is MDHEN, CDR2 SYDVKM. The V end was cut by 4 bases, the J end by 11 bases, with 23 bases between. CDR3 length equals 16 residues.

This chain joins TRBV19 and TRBJ1-1; D uncertain. Germline V CDR1 and CDR2: LNHDA, SQIVND (reference sequence). The CDR3 length is 17 residues. Trimming took 5 bases from V and 0 from J, leaving 19 bases between them. CDR3 DNA: TGTGCCAGTAGTCTCGGCTACCGCTCGCTCATGAACACTGAAGCTTTCTTT. Its protein is CASSLGYRSLMNTEAFF.

The V gene is TRBV28, the J gene TRBJ2-1, with D possibly being TRBD2 (6 bases). Germline CDR1 and CDR2: MDHEN and SYDVKM. The length of the CDR3 is 12 residues. V lost 6 bases and J 9 bases, leaving 12 bases between the germline ends. The CDR3 loop is CASSLSGPEQFF. The CDR3 DNA is TGTGCCAGCAGCCTTAGCGGTCCTGAGCAGTTCTTC.

The CDR3 sequence is CASSSVLGGITEAFF. The DNA for the CDR3 is TGTGCCAGCAGCTCGGTGCTGGGGGGCATCACTGAAGCTTTCTTT. V gene TRBV7-6 combines with J gene TRBJ1-1, with a possible D match to TRBD1 (6 bases). This CDR3 region has 15 residues. Germline V gene sequence: CDR1 SGHVS, CDR2 FNYEAQ. Trimming stripped 4 bases from V and 4 bases from J, with 16 bases between.

V is TRBV12-5 and J is TRBJ1-1, with D perhaps matching TRBD1 (5 bases). Germline assignment: CDR1 LGHNT and CDR2 FRNRAP. Trimming shortened V by 7 bases and J by 8 bases, and 14 bases separated the two germline ends. This CDR3 contains 12 residues. The CDR3 region has the DNA TGTGCTAGTGCCCGGTTTGGGACCGAAGCTTTCTTT. This gives the protein CASARFGTEAFF.

V gene TRBV19 combines with J gene TRBJ2-7; D uncertain. V was pared by 6 bases and J by 6 bases, with 12 bases between. The CDR3 consists of 12 residues. Germline CDR1 and CDR2: LNHDA and SQIVND (reference sequence). This CDR3 reads CASSPSRSEQYF. Written as DNA, the CDR3 is TGTGCCAGTAGCCCCTCTCGGAGCGAGCAGTACTTC.

The CDR3 DNA follows: TGTGCCAGTTTGGACAGGGGAAGCTATGGCTACACCTTC. It specifies CASLDRGSYGYTF. V usage is TRBV19 and J usage is TRBJ1-2; the match to TRBD1 covers 9 bases. V was clipped by 8 bases and J by 4 bases; unmatched bases: 5. Germline V lookup: CDR1 LNHDA, CDR2 SQIVND (reference sequence). The CDR3 is made up of 13 amino acids. The variable domain in full, with the rest retrieved from reference TRBV19 and TRBJ1-2, is DGGITQSPKYLFRKEGQNVTLSCEQNLNHDAMYWYRQDPGQGLRLIYYSQIVNDFQKGDIAEGYSVSREKKESFPLTVTSAQKNPTAFYLCASLDRGSYGYTFGSGTRLTVV.

This chain connects TRBV29-1 to TRBJ2-2; D might be TRBD1 or TRBD2, each matching 5 bases. The V and J ends lost 4 bases and 6 bases respectively, with 15 bases between them. CDR3 size: 14 residues. Germline V gene lookup returns CDR1 SQVTM and CDR2 ANQGSEA. The DNA for the CDR3 is TGCAGCGTTGCATCAAAACGGGGCGCCGGGGAGCTGTTTTTT. Its protein product is CSVASKRGAGELFF.

The chain has TRBV25-1 and TRBJ2-7; the match to TRBD1 covers 10 bases. V was clipped by 6 bases and J by 4 bases; unmatched bases: 3. The CDR3 has 13 residues. Germline V gene lookup returns CDR1 MGHDK and CDR2 SYGVNS. The CDR3 sequence: CASSGTGVYEQYF. DNA of the CDR3: TGTGCCAGCAGCGGGACAGGGGTATACGAGCAGTACTTC.

This chain connects TRBV30 to TRBJ2-5; no clear D gene. Germline loops: CDR1 GTSNPN, CDR2 SVGIG (reference sequence). The CDR3 length is 10 residues. The ends were cut back, 0 bases at V and 6 bases at J, with 2 bases in the middle. The CDR3, as DNA: TGTGCCTGGAGTGTAAAGACCCAGTACTTC. Its protein product is CAWSVKTQYF.